A single sample is the source of the 31 T cell receptor beta chains below, sequenced in a study of OX40 agonist ivuxolimab in advanced cancers. Repertoires were generated with immunoSEQ multiplex PCR, while TCRdb's copy carries only in-frame clones and drops some. In the table there are tens of thousands of clones, approximately 80% of which are singletons. The sequencing used CD4+ or CD8+ T cells sorted from blood, collected in a trial of the OX40 agonist ivuxolimab. The receptors come from an adult with an advanced solid tumor such as melanoma, head and neck, liver or kidney cancer.

The CDR3 region has the DNA TGTGCCAGCAGCTTAGCGTTTGGCACTGAAGCTTTCTTT. This codes for CASSLAFGTEAFF. The J gene is TRBJ1-1, the V gene TRBV11-2; D unresolved. CDR1 and CDR2 from the germline V gene are SGHAT and FQNNGV. V was pared by 1 base and J by 4 bases, with 7 bases between. The CDR3 spans 13 residues.

The chain recombines TRBV10-3 with TRBJ1-2, with unresolved D. CDR3 size: 12 residues. Germline V gene data show CDR1 as ENHRY and CDR2 as SYGVKD. Trimming took 3 bases from V and 4 from J, leaving 6 bases between them. Here the CDR3 DNA reads TGTGCCATCAGTGACAGCACCTATGGCTACACCTTC. This encodes CAISDSTYGYTF.

This chain joins TRBV19 and TRBJ2-1; 7 bases agree with TRBD2. CDR1 LNHDA and CDR2 SQIVND come from the germline V gene (reference sequence). With V trimmed by 4 bases and J by 4 bases, 7 bases remained unmatched. The CDR3 covers 15 residues. CDR3 residues: CASSSSRGDYNEQFF. The DNA for the CDR3 is TGTGCCAGTAGTAGCAGCCGGGGGGATTACAATGAGCAGTTCTTC.

This chain connects TRBV4-1 to TRBJ2-5; the D gene is possibly TRBD2 (5 bases). The V gene lost 0 bases and the J gene lost 5 bases, with 7 bases spanning the gap. Germline V gene lookup returns CDR1 MGHRA and CDR2 YSYEKL. CDR3 length: 13 amino acids. The CDR3 sequence is CASSQDGGETQYF. In DNA, the CDR3 is TGCGCCAGCAGCCAAGATGGCGGGGAGACCCAGTACTTC.

The rearrangement links TRBV28 to TRBJ2-5; 9 bases are a match to TRBD1. The length of the CDR3 is 15 residues. The J segment lost 1 base and the V segment lost 3 bases, leaving 3 bases of the junction unmatched. Germline loops: CDR1 MDHEN, CDR2 SYDVKM. The CDR3 region has the DNA TGTGCCAGCAGTTTCCCGGGACAGGGCCAAGAGACCCAGTACTTC. Its protein is CASSFPGQGQETQYF.

The CDR3 region is CASNDAVYEQYF. CDR3 nucleotides: TGTGCCAGCAATGACGCAGTCTACGAGCAGTACTTC. The chain links TRBV6-1 to TRBJ2-7; D is unclear. This CDR3 comprises 12 residues. Germline V gene data show CDR1 as MNHNS and CDR2 as SASEGT. Trimming removed 7 bases from V and 3 bases from J, with 10 bases in between.

The V and J genes are TRBV7-2 and TRBJ2-3, with D maybe TRBD2 (6 bases). Per the germline V gene, CDR1 is SGHTA and CDR2 is FQGNSA. Trimming pared 2 bases from V and 5 bases from J, leaving 14 bases between. The CDR3 has 15 residues. Here the CDR3 DNA reads TGTGCCAGCAGCTTAACGGGAGCGCGTATAGATACGCAGTATTTT. Amino acid sequence: CASSLTGARIDTQYF.

The V and J genes are TRBV7-9 and TRBJ1-2; the D is unclear. Germline loops: CDR1 SEHNR, CDR2 FQNEAQ (reference sequence). The length of the CDR3 is 17 residues. V was cut by 8 bases and J by 1 base, with 23 bases left in between. CDR3 nucleotide sequence: TGTGCCAGCTTGAAAGCCGAGACGTCAGACTTTAACTATGGCTACACCTTC. Translated: CASLKAETSDFNYGYTF. The variable domain in full, completed from reference TRBV7-9 and TRBJ1-2, reads DTGVSQNPRHKITKRGQNVTFRCDPISEHNRLYWYRQTLGQGPEFLTYFQNEAQLEKSRLLSDRFSAERPKGSFSTLEIQRTEQGDSAMYLCASLKAETSDFNYGYTFGSGTRLTVV.

The chain joins TRBV14 to TRBJ2-1; D not resolved. V was clipped by 4 bases and J by 0 bases, with 4 bases between them. The germline CDR1 and CDR2 sequences are SGHDN and FVKESK. This CDR3 is 13 amino acids long. The CDR3 region has the DNA TGTGCCAGCAGCCTCCCCTCCTACAATGAGCAGTTCTTC. Protein product: CASSLPSYNEQFF.

This chain connects TRBV11-2 to TRBJ2-1; TRBD1 might be the D (5 bases). Germline CDR1 is SGHAT and CDR2 is FQNNGV. This CDR3 region has 16 residues. Trimming removed 4 bases at V and 7 bases at J, with 20 bases between. DNA for the CDR3: TGTGCCAGCAGCTCCATCGGCTGGGGAAAGGGGAATGAGCAGTTCTTC. Its translation: CASSSIGWGKGNEQFF.

The V call is TRBV6-5, the J call TRBJ2-7; 11 bases map to TRBD2. The CDR3 spans 15 residues. Germline lookup yields CDR1 MNHEY and CDR2 SVGAGI. V shed 8 bases, J shed 0 bases, and the junction held 6 bases outside the gene matches. CDR3 protein: CASYSGRALSYEQYF. The CDR3, as DNA: TGTGCCAGCTATAGCGGGAGGGCCCTCTCCTACGAGCAGTACTTC.

This CDR3 is CASNWGEGYEQYF. The CDR3 nucleotides read TGTGCCAGCAACTGGGGGGAGGGCTACGAGCAGTACTTC. The chain couples TRBV28 to TRBJ2-7; TRBD2 agrees at 7 bases. V lost 7 bases to trimming and J lost 3 bases; unmatched junction nucleotides: 6. CDR1 is MDHEN, CDR2 SYDVKM, per germline. The CDR3 is made up of 13 amino acids.

CDR3 DNA sequence: TGTGCCAGCAGCCCGGGACCTCTGGGCTACACCTTC. It encodes CASSPGPLGYTF. The chain has TRBV11-2 and TRBJ1-2, with D maybe TRBD1 (5 bases). The CDR3 sequence is 12 residues long. V shed 5 bases and J shed 8 bases, with 12 bases lying between them. Germline V CDR1 and CDR2: SGHAT, FQNNGV. The full variable domain, rest sourced from reference TRBV11-2 and TRBJ1-2, is EAGVAQSPRYKIIEKRQSVAFWCNPISGHATLYWYQQILGQGPKLLIQFQNNGVVDDSQLPKDRFSAERLKGVDSTLKIQPAKLEDSAVYLCASSPGPLGYTFGSGTRLTVV.

J is TRBJ2-7 and V is TRBV20-1; D call uncertain. The CDR3 length is 11 residues. V was cut by 1 base and J by 2 bases, with 3 bases left in between. Germline V gene sequence: CDR1 DFQATT, CDR2 SNEGSKA (reference sequence). The CDR3 sequence: CSARVTYEQYF. The CDR3 DNA is TGCAGTGCTAGAGTTACCTACGAGCAGTACTTC.

The chain couples TRBV6-5 to TRBJ1-1, with 11 bases fitting TRBD1. Trimming at V came to 0 bases and at J to 7 bases, leaving 4 bases not matched to a gene. The CDR3 covers 15 residues. The V gene's germline CDR1 is MNHEY and CDR2 SVGAGI. For the CDR3, the DNA is TGTGCCAGCAGTTACTCTGGGACAGGGGGAATTGAAGCTTTCTTT. Encoded protein: CASSYSGTGGIEAFF.

The chain uses TRBV4-1 and TRBJ1-1, with TRBD1 as a possible D gene (6 bases). The V gene lost 3 bases and the J gene lost 1 base, with 9 bases spanning the gap. The CDR3 has 14 amino acids. CDR1 and CDR2 (germline): MGHRA, YSYEKL. CDR3 amino acids: CASSQWTANTEAFF. The DNA of the CDR3 is TGCGCCAGCAGCCAGTGGACAGCGAACACTGAAGCTTTCTTT.

CDR3 region: CASSVLLNTEAFF. Written as DNA, the CDR3 is TGTGCCAGCAGTGTTCTGCTGAACACTGAAGCTTTCTTT. V and J are TRBV6-1 and TRBJ1-1; D remains unclear. The germline V and J ends were trimmed by 4 bases and 0 bases, with 6 bases remaining between them. The length of the CDR3 is 13 residues. The germline V gene has CDR1 MNHNS and CDR2 SASEGT.

The chain couples TRBV28 to TRBJ1-3; D uncertain. Trimming cost V 2 bases and J 7 bases, with 21 bases left between them. Germline V gene lookup returns CDR1 MDHEN and CDR2 SYDVKM. The CDR3 is made up of 17 amino acids. CDR3 loop: CASSLGPTIELGNTIYF. CDR3 DNA: TGTGCCAGCAGTTTAGGGCCGACTATCGAACTCGGGAACACCATATATTTT. Using reference TRBV28 and TRBJ1-3 for the parts outside the CDR3, the full variable domain is DVKVTQSSRYLVKRTGEKVFLECVQDMDHENMFWYRQDPGLGLRLIYFSYDVKMKEKGDIPEGYSVSREKKERFSLILESASTNQTSMYLCASSLGPTIELGNTIYFGEGSWLTVV.

On this clone: Other DNA sequences within the sample encode an identical CDR3. The genes are TRBV6-5 and TRBJ2-1; no clear D. The CDR3 loop spans 13 amino acids. V lost 0 bases to trimming and J lost 5 bases, with 5 bases between them. The germline V gene encodes CDR1 MNHEY and CDR2 SVGAGI. This chain's CDR3 is CASSYSADNEQFF. The CDR3 coding sequence is TGTGCCAGCAGTTACTCGGCCGACAATGAGCAGTTCTTC.

The chain couples TRBV19 to TRBJ1-2; D is unresolved. The CDR3 is 15 amino acids. From germline, CDR1 is LNHDA and CDR2 SQIVND (reference sequence). Trimming pared 7 bases from V and 0 bases from J, leaving 15 bases between. CDR3 sequence reads: CASKDGPRANYGYTF. CDR3 DNA sequence: TGTGCCAGTAAGGATGGACCTCGTGCTAACTATGGCTACACCTTC.

This rearrangement joins TRBV13 to TRBJ2-2; no definite D call. CDR3 size: 13 residues. V lost 5 bases to trimming and J lost 7 bases, with 11 bases between them. Germline lookup yields CDR1 PRHDT and CDR2 FYEKMQ (reference sequence). CDR3 sequence reads: CASSPFQHGELFF. CDR3 nucleotides: TGTGCCAGCAGCCCCTTTCAACACGGGGAGCTGTTTTTT.

On this clone itself: The same CDR3 is also encoded by other DNA sequences in this sample. The chain recombines TRBV5-1 with TRBJ2-7, with D hard to call. V lost 1 base to trimming and J lost 0 bases, with 5 bases between them. The CDR3 extends over 13 amino acids. Germline CDR1 and CDR2: SGHRS and YFSETQ. CDR3 in DNA: TGCGCCAGCAGCTTGCGGTCCTCCTACGAGCAGTACTTC. Translating it yields CASSLRSSYEQYF.

V is TRBV6-6 and J is TRBJ2-6; D might be TRBD2 (5 bases). In germline, CDR1 is MNHNY, CDR2 SVGAGI (reference sequence). Trimming pared 6 bases from V and 1 base from J, leaving 7 bases between. This CDR3 is 14 amino acids long. The DNA of the CDR3 is TGTGCCAGCAGGGGAGTTTCTGGGGCCAACGTCCTGACTTTC. This gives the protein CASRGVSGANVLTF.

Judged by abundance, this clone is medium-sized. This chain's CDR3 is CASSSTGAEVV. The DNA for the CDR3 is TGTGCCAGCAGCTCGACAGGGGCGGAGGTCGTC. The chain carries TRBV28 and TRBJ2-7; 8 bases are shared with TRBD1. Germline V gene lookup returns CDR1 MDHEN and CDR2 SYDVKM. CDR3 length: 11 amino acids.

In nucleotides, the CDR3 is TGTGCCAGCAGCTTGGGTCTTCAGCCCCAGCATTTT. It encodes CASSLGLQPQHF. This rearrangement joins TRBV7-9 to TRBJ1-5; the D is unclear. CDR1 is SEHNR and CDR2 is FQNEAQ in the germline V gene (reference sequence). There are 12 residues in the CDR3. V lost 3 bases and J lost 6, with 6 bases in between.

This clone was seen once. The rearrangement uses TRBV29-1 and TRBJ1-1, with TRBD1 as a possible D gene (5 bases). From germline, CDR1 is SQVTM and CDR2 ANQGSEA. The CDR3 loop spans 12 amino acids. The V end lost 5 bases, the J end lost 4 bases, and 11 bases lay between the germline ends. For the CDR3, the DNA is TGCAGCGTTAAAGGGACCTTCACTGAAGCTTTCTTT. Translated, it gives CSVKGTFTEAFF.

The chain recombines TRBV7-6 with TRBJ2-1, with D unclear. In germline, CDR1 is SGHVS, CDR2 FNYEAQ. Trimming removed 5 bases at V and 8 bases at J, with 10 bases between. The CDR3 is 12 amino acids. The DNA of the CDR3 is TGTGCCAGCAGCCCTGGTTGGGATGAGCAGTTCTTC. Its protein is CASSPGWDEQFF.

This clone was found many times. This rearrangement joins TRBV28 to TRBJ2-1; a possible D gene is TRBD2 (6 bases). Germline loops: CDR1 MDHEN, CDR2 SYDVKM. This CDR3 comprises 13 residues. Trimming pared 2 bases from V and 9 bases from J, leaving 11 bases between. CDR3 bases: TGTGCCAGCAGTTTACTGGGGGGAGGTGAGCAGTTCTTC. This codes for CASSLLGGGEQFF.

The chain links TRBV5-4 to TRBJ2-7; 9 bases map to TRBD1. The CDR3 loop spans 14 amino acids. CDR1 is SGHNT and CDR2 is YYREEE in the germline V gene (reference sequence). The trim removed 4 bases at V and 5 bases at J, leaving 7 bases unmatched. The CDR3 region is CASSVQGAGDEQYV. CDR3 coding DNA: TGTGCCAGCAGCGTACAGGGGGCAGGGGACGAGCAGTACGTC.

The chain is built from TRBV27 and TRBJ1-4; 9 nucleotides line up with TRBD1. This CDR3 is built from 14 residues. Germline trimming cut 0 bases from V and 7 bases from J; bases unmatched to any gene: 0. Looked up from germline, CDR1 is MNHEY and CDR2 is SMNVEV (reference sequence). For the CDR3, the DNA is TGTGCCAGCAGTTTATCGACAGGGGGTGAAAAACTGTTTTTT. Protein sequence: CASSLSTGGEKLFF.

This clone occurred a few times. The chain has TRBV30 and TRBJ2-3; 11 bases map to TRBD1. Trimming removed 2 bases from V and 5 bases from J; junction bases left unmatched: 3. Germline CDR1 GTSNPN, CDR2 SVGIG (reference sequence). CDR3 length: 14 amino acids. This chain's CDR3 is CAWSPGTGGDTQYF. In DNA form, the CDR3 reads TGTGCCTGGAGTCCCGGGACAGGGGGAGATACGCAGTATTTT.